These T cell receptor beta chains were read from a single sample in a study of T cell repertoires and HLA-DP antigens. Their recognized antigens are unknown. The protocol was immunoSEQ multiplex PCR, while the TCRdb copy is restricted to in-frame clones and leaves out a portion. The sample includes about 73,000 clones, about 80% of them seen just once. The sequenced sample consisted of CD4+ T cells from PBMCs. Receptors originate from a man in his 60s in good health and CMV-seronegative. Both conserved end residues are part of each CDR3. D genes are given only for firm matches. Some rows have no size entry. The others give once, few or many, or a class for an expanded clone.

NA | TRBJ1-6 | TRBV7-8 | NA | CASSLAGSPLHF | TGTGCCAGCAGCTTAGCAGGTTCACCCCTCCACTTT
TRBD1 | TRBJ1-6 | TRBV9 | NA | CASSEGQGSPLHF | TGTGCCAGCAGCGAGGGACAGGGTTCACCCCTCCACTTT
NA | TRBJ2-3 | TRBV5-1 | NA | CASSLDNTDTQYF | TGCGCCAGCAGTTTGGACAACACAGATACGCAGTATTTT
NA | TRBJ1-5 | TRBV2 | NA | CASSEGVYQPQHF | TGTGCCAGCAGTGAGGGGGTTTATCAGCCCCAGCATTTT
NA | TRBJ1-2 | TRBV7-3 | NA | CASSLGPFNGYTF | TGTGCCAGCAGCTTGGGACCGTTCAATGGCTACACCTTC
NA | TRBJ1-2 | TRBV19 | NA | CASSILGPGYGYTF | TGTGCCAGTAGTATCCTCGGGCCGGGGTATGGCTACACCTTC
TRBD1 | TRBJ1-1 | TRBV6-1 | once | CASSTGVFGTEAFF | TGTGCCAGCAGTACAGGGGTTTTCGGCACTGAAGCTTTCTTT
NA | TRBJ2-4 | TRBV6-1 | NA | CASSEVYPPRGRAKNIQYF | TGTGCCAGCAGTGAAGTATACCCCCCCCGGGGGCGAGCCAAAAACATTCAGTACTTC
NA | TRBJ1-2 | TRBV28 | once | CASSLNPALPGGYTF | TGTGCCAGCAGTCTCAACCCGGCCCTTCCGGGTGGCTACACCTTC
TRBD2 | TRBJ2-1 | TRBV5-4 | NA | CASSLGLAGGHGVGEQFF | TGTGCCAGCAGCCTTGGACTAGCGGGAGGGCACGGGGTCGGTGAGCAGTTCTTC
NA | TRBJ2-3 | TRBV5-4 | few | CASSRDISPTDTQYF | TGTGCCAGCAGCCGGGACATTTCCCCCACAGATACGCAGTATTTT
NA | TRBJ1-6 | TRBV7-2 | NA | CASSYRAPNSPLHF | TGTGCCAGCAGCTACCGGGCCCCGAATTCACCCCTCCACTTT
NA | TRBJ2-1 | TRBV7-2 | NA | CASSLGGDRYNEQFF | TGTGCCAGCAGCTTAGGGGGCGACAGATACAATGAGCAGTTCTTC
TRBD1 | TRBJ2-7 | TRBV19 | NA | CASSGLGGQGRYEQYF | TGTGCCAGTAGCGGCCTGGGGGGACAGGGGCGATACGAGCAGTACTTC
NA | TRBJ1-2 | TRBV15 | once | CATSRDATGVGYTF | TGTGCCACCAGCAGAGATGCTACAGGAGTTGGCTACACCTTC
TRBD1 | TRBJ2-5 | TRBV7-2 | NA | CASSLDRGLQETQYF | TGTGCCAGCAGCTTAGACAGGGGTCTCCAAGAGACCCAGTACTTC
NA | TRBJ1-4 | TRBV18 | NA | CASSPRQATNEKLFF | TGTGCCAGCTCACCCAGACAGGCAACTAATGAAAAACTGTTTTTT
TRBD1 | TRBJ1-1 | TRBV25-1 | few | CASSHQDRATLGTEAFF | TGTGCCAGCAGCCACCAGGACAGGGCTACCCTTGGCACTGAAGCTTTCTTT
NA | TRBJ2-2 | TRBV7-2 | NA | CASSLDWGTGELFF | TGTGCCAGCAGCTTAGATTGGGGTACCGGGGAGCTGTTTTTT
NA | TRBJ1-3 | TRBV25-1 | NA | CASSGLGDSNSGNTIYF | TGTGCCAGCAGTGGGTTAGGGGACTCCAACTCTGGAAACACCATATATTTT
NA | TRBJ2-3 | TRBV7-6 | NA | CASSHRDTDTQYF | TGTGCCAGCAGCCACAGGGACACAGATACGCAGTATTTT
TRBD1 | TRBJ1-2 | TRBV7-8 | NA | CASSSRTGREANYGYTF | TGTGCCAGCAGCTCTCGGACAGGGAGGGAGGCTAACTATGGCTACACCTTT
NA | TRBJ2-4 | TRBV4-3 | NA | CASSQVGGGSAKNIQYF | TGCGCCAGCAGCCAAGTCGGAGGGGGCAGTGCCAAAAACATTCAGTACTTC
NA | TRBJ2-5 | TRBV5-6 | NA | CASSLNRRGTQYF | TGTGCCAGCAGCTTGAACCGTCGGGGGACCCAGTACTTC
TRBD2 | TRBJ2-7 | TRBV7-2 | NA | CASNTGGPYEQYF | TGTGCCAGTAATACGGGGGGGCCTTACGAGCAGTACTTC
NA | TRBJ2-1 | TRBV4-2 | NA | CASSQDQGYNEQFF | TGTGCCAGCAGCCAAGACCAGGGGTACAATGAGCAGTTCTTC
NA | TRBJ2-5 | TRBV7-9 | NA | CASSLAGGETQYF | TGTGCCAGCAGCTTAGCAGGGGGAGAGACCCAGTACTTC
NA | TRBJ2-5 | TRBV18 | NA | CASSRQVQETQYF | TGTGCCAGCTCACGACAAGTCCAAGAGACCCAGTACTTC
NA | TRBJ2-7 | TRBV28 | NA | CASSLYEQYF | TGTGCCAGCAGTTTATACGAGCAGTACTTC
NA | TRBJ2-1 | TRBV19 | NA | CASSSGTTLNEQFF | TGTGCCAGTAGCTCCGGGACAACTCTCAACGAGCAGTTCTTC
NA | TRBJ2-2 | TRBV9 | NA | CASSVNAHTGELFF | TGTGCCAGCAGCGTAAACGCGCACACCGGGGAGCTGTTTTTT
NA | TRBJ2-7 | TRBV7-9 | NA | CASSRDSSYEQYF | TGTGCCAGCAGCAGGGACTCCTCCTACGAGCAGTACTTC
NA | TRBJ2-5 | TRBV5-1 | NA | CASSLSGTTQETQYF | TGCGCCAGCAGCTTGTCGGGTACCACCCAAGAGACCCAGTACTTC
NA | TRBJ1-2 | TRBV30 | NA | CASRSSYGYTF | TGTGCCTCCAGGAGCAGCTATGGCTACACCTTC
NA | TRBJ1-2 | TRBV6-5 | NA | CASSYKESYGYTF | TGTGCCAGCAGTTACAAAGAGTCCTATGGCTACACCTTC
TRBD2 | TRBJ2-1 | TRBV15 | NA | CATSLTSGSYNEQFF | TGTGCCACCAGCCTGACTAGCGGGAGTTACAATGAGCAGTTCTTC
TRBD1 | TRBJ2-3 | TRBV27 | NA | CASRQPGQGTDTQYF | TGTGCCAGCAGGCAACCGGGACAGGGCACAGATACGCAGTATTTT
NA | TRBJ1-3 | TRBV7-2 | NA | CASSLVTSDTIYF | TGTGCCAGCAGCTTAGTTACCTCCGACACCATATATTTT
TRBD1 | TRBJ1-5 | TRBV30 | NA | CAWSAPTGYGQPQHF | TGTGCCTGGAGTGCCCCGACAGGGTACGGTCAGCCCCAGCATTTT
NA | TRBJ1-2 | TRBV19 | NA | CASSIGPRHYGYTF | TGTGCCAGTAGTATAGGTCCTCGCCACTATGGCTACACCTTC
TRBD1 | TRBJ1-1 | TRBV6-1 | once | CASSVGQGKTEAFF | TGTGCCAGCAGCGTGGGACAGGGAAAGACTGAAGCTTTCTTT
NA | TRBJ2-4 | TRBV30 | NA | CAWQTGFPKNIQYF | TGTGCCTGGCAAACAGGTTTTCCCAAAAACATTCAGTACTTC